A selection of T cell receptor beta chains follows, all from one sample in a study of T cells in localized non-small cell lung cancer. Measured with immunoSEQ multiplex PCR; TCRdb has only the in-frame clones, and not every one. The sample contains 45,000 to 70,000 clones, 75% to 90% of which appear only once. Sequenced material: peripheral blood, taken before any cancer treatment. All receptors derive from a woman between 35 and 70 years old with stage I lung adenocarcinoma. Both conserved end residues are part of each CDR3. A D gene is named only where the DNA matches it firmly. Only some rows state a clone size, as once, few, many or a class for expanded clones.

.	TRBJ2-1	.	TRBV7-9	CASSPLDEQFF	TGTGCCAGCAGCCCATTGGATGAGCAGTTCTTC
few	TRBJ1-3	.	TRBV7-9	CASSLAGSGNTIYF	TGTGCCAGCAGCTTAGCGGGATCTGGAAACACCATATATTTT
.	TRBJ1-2	.	TRBV30	CAWTPEGGVNYGYTF	TGTGCCTGGACACCAGAAGGGGGGGTTAACTATGGCTACACCTTC
.	TRBJ2-7	.	TRBV4-1	CASSQDQGRSPYEQYF	TGCGCCAGCAGCCAAGATCAGGGCAGGTCTCCCTACGAGCAGTACTTC
.	TRBJ2-1	.	TRBV27	CASSPTHREYNEQFF	TGTGCCAGCAGTCCAACGCACAGAGAATACAATGAGCAGTTCTTC
.	TRBJ2-6	TRBD2	TRBV6-5	CASSQLGGAANVLTF	TGTGCCAGCAGCCAACTCGGGGGGGCGGCCAACGTCCTGACTTTC
.	TRBJ1-1	.	TRBV10-3	CAISENRDTEAFF	TGTGCCATCAGTGAAAACAGGGACACTGAAGCTTTCTTT
once	TRBJ2-7	.	TRBV5-1	CASSPPSYEQYF	TGCGCCAGCAGCCCTCCCTCTTACGAGCAGTACTTC
.	TRBJ1-2	.	TRBV10-3	CAISESNYGYTF	TGTGCCATCAGTGAATCCAACTATGGCTACACCTTC
once	TRBJ1-1	.	TRBV5-1	CASSITGGVTEAFF	TGCGCCAGCAGCATAACGGGGGGAGTCACTGAAGCTTTCTTT
.	TRBJ2-3	.	TRBV18	CASSPARATDTQYF	TGTGCCAGCTCACCAGCCAGGGCGACAGATACGCAGTATTTT
few	TRBJ2-1	.	TRBV6-1	CAIETRGIGNEQFF	TGTGCCATCGAGACCAGGGGTATCGGAAATGAGCAGTTCTTC
.	TRBJ1-1	.	TRBV29-1	CSVNEARHTEAFF	TGCAGCGTTAACGAAGCCAGGCACACTGAAGCTTTCTTT
few	TRBJ1-1	TRBD1	TRBV13	CASSSSIGTGANTEAFF	TGTGCCAGCAGCTCATCAATTGGGACAGGGGCTAACACTGAAGCTTTCTTT
few	TRBJ2-3	.	TRBV6-1	CASSEGSIPDTQYF	TGTGCCAGCAGTGAAGGGTCGATCCCAGATACGCAGTATTTT
.	TRBJ2-3	.	TRBV2	CASIWQGSDTQYF	TGTGCCAGCATTTGGCAGGGATCAGATACGCAGTATTTT
.	TRBJ2-1	TRBD1	TRBV5-1	CASRKSGQLNNEQFF	TGCGCCAGCAGGAAATCGGGACAGTTAAACAATGAGCAGTTCTTC
.	TRBJ2-6	.	TRBV12-2	CASRFLGQVPSGANVLTF	TGTGCAAGTCGCTTTTTGGGACAGGTCCCCTCTGGGGCCAACGTCCTGACTTTC
.	TRBJ2-5	.	TRBV11-2	CASSRLQGFGSETQYF	TGTGCCAGCAGCCGACTTCAGGGTTTTGGTTCCGAGACCCAGTACTTC
.	TRBJ1-2	.	TRBV2	CASSESGSNGYTF	TGTGCCAGCAGTGAAAGTGGTTCGAATGGCTACACCTTC
once	TRBJ1-2	.	TRBV6-5	CASSSTGTLYGYTF	TGTGCCAGCAGTTCCACCGGGACCCTATATGGCTACACCTTC
once	TRBJ2-2	.	TRBV7-9	CASSAPRGTRRTGELFF	TGTGCCAGCAGCGCTCCCAGGGGAACGAGGCGCACCGGGGAGCTGTTTTTT
.	TRBJ2-1	TRBD2	TRBV9	CASSASSSGGNSHNEQFF	TGTGCCAGCAGCGCCAGCTCTAGCGGGGGCAACTCCCACAATGAGCAGTTCTTC
.	TRBJ2-3	.	TRBV5-3	CARSLGQRLSTDTQYF	TGTGCCAGAAGCTTGGGCCAGCGACTTAGCACAGATACGCAGTATTTT
.	TRBJ2-2	.	TRBV6-5	CASTLAYNTGELFF	TGTGCCAGCACACTCGCTTATAACACCGGGGAGCTGTTTTTT
.	TRBJ1-1	.	TRBV6-4	CASRETGTTEAFF	TGTGCCAGCAGGGAAACAGGGACCACTGAAGCTTTCTTT
.	TRBJ2-7	TRBD1	TRBV6-5	CASRMTGVYEQYF	TGTGCCAGCAGAATGACAGGGGTGTACGAGCAGTACTTC
.	TRBJ2-5	.	TRBV2	CASSGRQWETQYF	TGTGCCAGCAGTGGGAGGCAGTGGGAGACCCAGTACTTC
.	TRBJ1-5	TRBD1	TRBV9	CASSAGTGNQPQHF	TGTGCCAGCAGCGCAGGGACAGGGAACCAGCCCCAGCATTTT
.	TRBJ2-2	TRBD2	TRBV18	CASSPLAGDTGELFF	TGTGCCAGCTCACCACTAGCGGGGGACACCGGGGAGCTGTTTTTT
.	TRBJ2-5	TRBD2	TRBV19	CASSAGGLLQETQYF	TGTGCCAGTAGTGCGGGGGGTCTCCTCCAAGAGACCCAGTACTTC
.	TRBJ1-5	.	TRBV6-5	CASSDARHQHF	TGTGCCAGCAGTGACGCCCGACACCAGCATTTT
.	TRBJ1-1	.	TRBV7-2	CASSFGYTEAFF	TGTGCCAGCAGCTTCGGTTACACTGAAGCTTTCTTT
.	TRBJ2-5	.	TRBV7-6	CASSLNRVKTQYF	TGTGCCAGCAGCTTAAACAGGGTGAAAACCCAGTACTTC
.	TRBJ2-7	TRBD1	TRBV5-5	CASSPGQNYEQYF	TGTGCCAGCAGCCCGGGACAGAACTACGAGCAGTACTTC
.	TRBJ1-2	.	TRBV12-2	CASRPQGGTSGYTF	TGTGCAAGTCGCCCCCAGGGAGGGACTTCAGGCTACACCTTC
once	TRBJ2-7	.	TRBV7-6	CASSLGDYEQYF	TGTGCCAGCAGCTTAGGAGACTACGAGCAGTACTTC
.	TRBJ1-6	TRBD1	TRBV10-3	CAISEDRGYSPLHF	TGTGCCATCAGTGAGGACAGGGGGTATTCACCCCTCCACTTT
.	TRBJ1-5	TRBD1	TRBV2	CASSPWTGSNQPQHF	TGTGCCAGCAGCCCTTGGACAGGTAGCAATCAGCCCCAGCATTTT
.	TRBJ1-6	.	TRBV7-8	CASSRTGRGQGSPLHF	TGTGCCAGCAGCCGAACAGGACGGGGCCAGGGGTCACCCCTCCACTTT
.	TRBJ2-7	.	TRBV20-1	CSARDNYEQYF	TGCAGTGCTAGGGACAACTACGAGCAGTACTTC
.	TRBJ1-2	.	TRBV29-1	CSVDKRSTNYGYTF	TGCAGCGTTGACAAGAGGAGCACTAACTATGGCTACACCTTC
.	TRBJ1-1	.	TRBV30	CAWSQGRNTEAFF	TGTGCCTGGAGTCAGGGGCGCAACACTGAAGCTTTCTTT
.	TRBJ1-1	TRBD1	TRBV7-9	CASSPIGGARTEAFF	TGTGCCAGCAGCCCGATAGGGGGCGCGAGGACTGAAGCTTTCTTT
.	TRBJ1-1	.	TRBV6-5	CASLREGGTEAFF	TGTGCCAGCCTAAGGGAGGGAGGAACTGAAGCTTTCTTT
.	TRBJ1-1	.	TRBV10-3	CAISFEGNTEAFF	TGTGCCATCAGTTTTGAGGGCAACACTGAAGCTTTCTTT
.	TRBJ2-3	TRBD1	TRBV5-8	CASFRDRGFPDTQYF	TGTGCCAGCTTCCGGGACAGGGGGTTCCCAGATACGCAGTATTTT
few	TRBJ1-1	.	TRBV6-4	CASSVKGNTEAFF	TGTGCCAGCAGTGTAAAGGGGAACACTGAAGCTTTCTTT
.	TRBJ1-2	.	TRBV6-6	CASSLGYGYTF	TGTGCCAGCAGTTTGGGATATGGCTACACCTTC
.	TRBJ1-1	TRBD1	TRBV10-1	CASSESARGESTEAFF	TGCGCCAGCAGTGAGTCTGCCAGGGGGGAGTCCACTGAAGCTTTCTTT
.	TRBJ2-5	TRBD1	TRBV5-6	CASSQPGQGYETQYF	TGTGCCAGCAGCCAACCGGGACAGGGGTACGAGACCCAGTACTTC